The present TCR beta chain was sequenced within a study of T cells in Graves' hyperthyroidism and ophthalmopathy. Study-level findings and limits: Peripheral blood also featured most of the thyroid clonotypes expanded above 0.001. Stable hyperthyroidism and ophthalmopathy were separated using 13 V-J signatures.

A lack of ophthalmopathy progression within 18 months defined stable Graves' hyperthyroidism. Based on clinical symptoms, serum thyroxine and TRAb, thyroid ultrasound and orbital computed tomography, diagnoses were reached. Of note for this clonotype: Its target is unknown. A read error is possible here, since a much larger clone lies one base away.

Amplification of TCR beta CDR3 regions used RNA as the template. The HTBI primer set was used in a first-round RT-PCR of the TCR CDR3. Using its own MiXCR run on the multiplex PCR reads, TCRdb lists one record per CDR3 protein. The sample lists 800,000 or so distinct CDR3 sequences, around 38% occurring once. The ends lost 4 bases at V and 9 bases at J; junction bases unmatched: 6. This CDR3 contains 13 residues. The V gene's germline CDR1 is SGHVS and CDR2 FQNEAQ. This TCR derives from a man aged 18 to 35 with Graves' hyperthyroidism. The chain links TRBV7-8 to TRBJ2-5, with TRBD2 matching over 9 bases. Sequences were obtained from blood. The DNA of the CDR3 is TGTGCCAGCAGCTCCAAGCGGGGGGAGGCCCAGTACTTC. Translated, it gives CASSSKRGEAQYF.